This T cell receptor beta chain was retrieved from a study of cytomegalovirus exposure and HLA in healthy donors. Study-wide results and caveats: Using the classifier, cytomegalovirus status was reportedly diagnosed with high specificity and sensitivity.

The primer mix had 60 Vbeta and 13 Jbeta primers. Clones were read by immunoSEQ multiplex PCR, and TCRdb kept only the in-frame ones, dropping some. Of 200,000 to 250,000 clones listed, 82% were seen once; the top ten hold less than 3%. The CDR3 runs 14 residues. The germline gives CDR1 MGHRA, CDR2 YSYEKL. Trimming at V came to 5 bases and at J to 4 bases, leaving 4 bases not matched to a gene. The table lists this clone with a few counts. Its specificity is not known. The chain recombines TRBV4-1 with TRBJ1-5; 8 nucleotides line up with TRBD1. Sequencing was carried out using PBMCs. The source of this sequence is a woman aged 40 to 49 in good health and CMV-seronegative. CDR3 loop: CASSSDRGNQPQHF. The DNA of the CDR3 is TGCGCCAGCAGCTCAGACAGGGGAAATCAGCCCCAGCATTTT.